A selection of T cell receptor beta chains follows, all from one sample in a study of memory CD4+ T cells and cytomegalovirus serostatus. TCRdb keeps only in-frame clones here, not all; method: immunoSEQ multiplex PCR. Found here are around 99,000 clones, 80% of them singletons; the top ten hold less than 4%. Sample: memory CD4+ T cells from blood. Receptors were obtained from an adult in good health and CMV-seropositive. Both conserved end residues are part of each CDR3. Fields, in order: D gene, J gene, V gene, clone size, CDR3 DNA, CDR3 protein. The D gene is left open where the match is weak. Clone size is shown for a subset of rows, as once, few, many or a class of expanded clone.

D gene: .; J gene: TRBJ1-2; V gene: TRBV15; clone size: .; CDR3 DNA: TGTGCCACCAGCAGAGTGGGTAGAGGGTCGCCATTTTCATATGGCTACACCTTC; CDR3 protein: CATSRVGRGSPFSYGYTF
D gene: .; J gene: TRBJ1-2; V gene: TRBV28; clone size: .; CDR3 DNA: TGTGCCAGCAGTTTTTCGGTAGCTAACTATGGCTACACCTTC; CDR3 protein: CASSFSVANYGYTF
D gene: .; J gene: TRBJ1-2; V gene: TRBV28; clone size: .; CDR3 DNA: TGTGCCAGCAGTTTAGGACAGTCGAACTATGGCTACACCTTC; CDR3 protein: CASSLGQSNYGYTF
D gene: .; J gene: TRBJ1-1; V gene: TRBV11-2; clone size: .; CDR3 DNA: TGTGCCAGCAGCTCCCAAGGAAAGGGCACTGAAGCTTTCTTT; CDR3 protein: CASSSQGKGTEAFF
D gene: .; J gene: TRBJ2-1; V gene: TRBV6-1; clone size: few; CDR3 DNA: TGTGCCAGCAGTGCTGGAGGTAATCGGGACAATGAGCAGTTCTTC; CDR3 protein: CASSAGGNRDNEQFF
D gene: TRBD1; J gene: TRBJ1-4; V gene: TRBV7-2; clone size: .; CDR3 DNA: TGTGCCAGCAGCCCACGGACAGGGGATAGGGAAAAACTGTTTTTT; CDR3 protein: CASSPRTGDREKLFF
D gene: .; J gene: TRBJ2-6; V gene: TRBV7-3; clone size: once; CDR3 DNA: TGTGCCAGCAGCTTAACCCCGGCTGGGGCCAACGTCCTGACTTTC; CDR3 protein: CASSLTPAGANVLTF
D gene: .; J gene: TRBJ1-5; V gene: TRBV7-2; clone size: .; CDR3 DNA: TGTGCCAGCAGCTTTGGGGAAGGGGACCTGCAGCCCCAGCATTTT; CDR3 protein: CASSFGEGDLQPQHF
D gene: TRBD1; J gene: TRBJ1-5; V gene: TRBV6-5; clone size: once; CDR3 DNA: TGTGCCAGCAGTTCGCGACAGGGATACAATCAGCCCCAGCATTTT; CDR3 protein: CASSSRQGYNQPQHF
D gene: TRBD1; J gene: TRBJ1-2; V gene: TRBV2; clone size: .; CDR3 DNA: TGTGCCAGCAGGCGGGGACAGTCGGATAACTATGGCTACACCTTC; CDR3 protein: CASRRGQSDNYGYTF
D gene: .; J gene: TRBJ1-5; V gene: TRBV2; clone size: .; CDR3 DNA: TGTGCCAGCAGCCCTGGGGGAGAACAGCCCCAGCATTTT; CDR3 protein: CASSPGGEQPQHF
D gene: .; J gene: TRBJ2-1; V gene: TRBV2; clone size: .; CDR3 DNA: TGTGCCGGCCAGACGGGGCGAAGCTCCTACAATGAGCAGTTCTTC; CDR3 protein: CAGQTGRSSYNEQFF
D gene: .; J gene: TRBJ2-7; V gene: TRBV6-1; clone size: .; CDR3 DNA: TGTGCCAGCAGTGAATACCAGGGATGGGAGCAGTACTTC; CDR3 protein: CASSEYQGWEQYF
D gene: .; J gene: TRBJ2-3; V gene: TRBV6-1; clone size: .; CDR3 DNA: TGTGCCAGCAGCCTGGGGGCCGGGGGAGATACGCAGTATTTT; CDR3 protein: CASSLGAGGDTQYF
D gene: TRBD1; J gene: TRBJ1-1; V gene: TRBV18; clone size: .; CDR3 DNA: TGTGCCAGCTCACCCCGGACAGGGTTGAACACTGAAGCTTTCTTT; CDR3 protein: CASSPRTGLNTEAFF
D gene: .; J gene: TRBJ2-2; V gene: TRBV28; clone size: .; CDR3 DNA: TGTGCCAGCAGCCTCCCGACGGATACCGGGGAGCTGTTTTTT; CDR3 protein: CASSLPTDTGELFF
D gene: .; J gene: TRBJ2-3; V gene: TRBV28; clone size: .; CDR3 DNA: TGTGCCAGCGGAGCATGGGATGGCACAGATACGCAGTATTTT; CDR3 protein: CASGAWDGTDTQYF
D gene: TRBD1; J gene: TRBJ2-7; V gene: TRBV6-1; clone size: .; CDR3 DNA: TGTGCCACCCTGTCGGGACAGGCAACCTACGAGCAGTACTTC; CDR3 protein: CATLSGQATYEQYF
D gene: TRBD1; J gene: TRBJ1-1; V gene: TRBV2; clone size: few; CDR3 DNA: TGTGCCAGCAGCCTGACAGGGGGCCCCACTGAAGCTTTCTTT; CDR3 protein: CASSLTGGPTEAFF
D gene: .; J gene: TRBJ2-1; V gene: TRBV10-3; clone size: few; CDR3 DNA: TGTGCCATCAGTCTCCAGGGGTTCTCCTACAATGAGCAGTTCTTC; CDR3 protein: CAISLQGFSYNEQFF
D gene: .; J gene: TRBJ1-5; V gene: TRBV4-2; clone size: once; CDR3 DNA: TGTGCCAGCGGGCTTAGACAAGGGTTGGATCAGCCCCAGCATTTT; CDR3 protein: CASGLRQGLDQPQHF
D gene: .; J gene: TRBJ1-5; V gene: TRBV28; clone size: .; CDR3 DNA: TGTGCCAGCAATCATTACGGGGCGGAGGATCAGCCCCAGCATTTT; CDR3 protein: CASNHYGAEDQPQHF
D gene: .; J gene: TRBJ2-2; V gene: TRBV12-5; clone size: .; CDR3 DNA: TGTGCTAGTGGTTTGGGGACAGGAGGGATAGGCGGGGAGCTGTTTTTT; CDR3 protein: CASGLGTGGIGGELFF
D gene: .; J gene: TRBJ1-1; V gene: TRBV19; clone size: .; CDR3 DNA: TGTGCCAGTAGTATAGATCCTTCTATGAACACTGAAGCTTTCTTT; CDR3 protein: CASSIDPSMNTEAFF
D gene: .; J gene: TRBJ1-3; V gene: TRBV7-3; clone size: .; CDR3 DNA: TGTGCCAGCAGCTTAACAGGGGAACCTGGAAACACCATATATTTT; CDR3 protein: CASSLTGEPGNTIYF
D gene: .; J gene: TRBJ2-7; V gene: TRBV10-1; clone size: .; CDR3 DNA: TGCGCCAGCAGTACCTCCGCAGTCGGGGAGCAGTACTTC; CDR3 protein: CASSTSAVGEQYF
D gene: .; J gene: TRBJ2-5; V gene: TRBV10-3; clone size: .; CDR3 DNA: TGTGCCATCAGTGAGTCGGTACAGGGAGAGACCCAGTACTTC; CDR3 protein: CAISESVQGETQYF
D gene: .; J gene: TRBJ2-7; V gene: TRBV21-1; clone size: .; CDR3 DNA: TGTGCCAGCAGCAAAAGGTCCAGGACAGGGGGAGAGGAGCAGTACTTC; CDR3 protein: CASSKRSRTGGEEQYF
D gene: .; J gene: TRBJ2-4; V gene: TRBV4-1; clone size: .; CDR3 DNA: TGCGCCAGCACCCCCAAGGGGGCCAAAAACATTCAGTACTTC; CDR3 protein: CASTPKGAKNIQYF
D gene: .; J gene: TRBJ2-6; V gene: TRBV2; clone size: .; CDR3 DNA: TGTGCCAGCAAGGACCAGGCCGCTGGGGCCAACGTCCTGACTTTC; CDR3 protein: CASKDQAAGANVLTF
D gene: TRBD1; J gene: TRBJ1-1; V gene: TRBV4-1; clone size: .; CDR3 DNA: TGCGCCAGCAGCCAAACAGAGGGGGCAAGGAGCACTGAAGCTTTCTTT; CDR3 protein: CASSQTEGARSTEAFF
D gene: .; J gene: TRBJ1-2; V gene: TRBV5-1; clone size: .; CDR3 DNA: TGCGCCAGCAGCTTGGAGACAGCGCACTATGGCTACACCTTC; CDR3 protein: CASSLETAHYGYTF
D gene: TRBD2; J gene: TRBJ2-3; V gene: TRBV4-3; clone size: .; CDR3 DNA: TGCGCCAGCAGCCAAGCCCCTAGCGGGGGCACTAGCACAGATACGCAGTATTTT; CDR3 protein: CASSQAPSGGTSTDTQYF
D gene: .; J gene: TRBJ1-6; V gene: TRBV7-3; clone size: .; CDR3 DNA: TGTGCCAGCAGCCGGGAACCCAATTCACCCCTCCACTTT; CDR3 protein: CASSREPNSPLHF
D gene: .; J gene: TRBJ2-7; V gene: TRBV18; clone size: few; CDR3 DNA: TGTGCCAGCTCACCACACCAGGATTCCTACGAGCAGTACTTC; CDR3 protein: CASSPHQDSYEQYF
D gene: TRBD1; J gene: TRBJ2-5; V gene: TRBV7-2; clone size: once; CDR3 DNA: TGTGCCAGCAGCTTCAAGACAGGGACGGAGACCCAGTACTTC; CDR3 protein: CASSFKTGTETQYF
D gene: .; J gene: TRBJ1-4; V gene: TRBV7-9; clone size: .; CDR3 DNA: TGTGCCAGCAGCTTAGGAATCAGGGGAGGGGATGAAAAACTGTTTTTT; CDR3 protein: CASSLGIRGGDEKLFF
D gene: .; J gene: TRBJ2-1; V gene: TRBV11-1; clone size: .; CDR3 DNA: TGTGCCAGCAGCTTAGAGAGTAGGTGGGTCAATGAGCAGTTCTTC; CDR3 protein: CASSLESRWVNEQFF
D gene: .; J gene: TRBJ1-3; V gene: TRBV2; clone size: .; CDR3 DNA: TGTGCCAGCAGTGAGAGGGGAAACACCATATATTTT; CDR3 protein: CASSERGNTIYF
D gene: TRBD1; J gene: TRBJ1-6; V gene: TRBV7-2; clone size: .; CDR3 DNA: TGTGCCAGCAGCTCGGACAGGAATAATTCACCCCTCCACTTT; CDR3 protein: CASSSDRNNSPLHF
D gene: .; J gene: TRBJ2-2; V gene: TRBV6-1; clone size: .; CDR3 DNA: TGTGCCAGCAGTGCCCTCAGGAAGGGGAACACCGGGGAGCTGTTTTTT; CDR3 protein: CASSALRKGNTGELFF
D gene: TRBD1; J gene: TRBJ2-1; V gene: TRBV19; clone size: few; CDR3 DNA: TGTGCCAGTAGTACCGACAGGGGAAGCTCCTACAATGAGCAGTTCTTC; CDR3 protein: CASSTDRGSSYNEQFF
D gene: .; J gene: TRBJ2-5; V gene: TRBV6-5; clone size: .; CDR3 DNA: TGTGCCAGCAGTACTAGGGCGACCCAGTACTTC; CDR3 protein: CASSTRATQYF
D gene: TRBD1; J gene: TRBJ1-2; V gene: TRBV2; clone size: .; CDR3 DNA: TGTGCCAGCAGTGATTACGACAGGGGCCATGGCTACACCTTC; CDR3 protein: CASSDYDRGHGYTF
D gene: TRBD2; J gene: TRBJ2-2; V gene: TRBV2; clone size: .; CDR3 DNA: TGTGCCAGCAGCGACCCCCTAGCGGGAGGGCCACCCGGGGAGCTGTTTTTT; CDR3 protein: CASSDPLAGGPPGELFF
D gene: .; J gene: TRBJ1-2; V gene: TRBV5-1; clone size: .; CDR3 DNA: TGCGCCAGCAGCGAACAGGAAAATGGCTACACCTTC; CDR3 protein: CASSEQENGYTF
D gene: .; J gene: TRBJ2-3; V gene: TRBV28; clone size: once; CDR3 DNA: TGTGCCAGCACCCCAGTCGGATCCGATACGCAGTATTTT; CDR3 protein: CASTPVGSDTQYF
D gene: .; J gene: TRBJ1-3; V gene: TRBV7-3; clone size: .; CDR3 DNA: TGTGCCAGCAGCTTGGACAGCGGCTCCCGAAACACCATATATTTT; CDR3 protein: CASSLDSGSRNTIYF
D gene: TRBD1; J gene: TRBJ1-2; V gene: TRBV12-5; clone size: .; CDR3 DNA: TGTGCTAGTGGTCCGCAGGGGGGTTATGGCTACACCTTC; CDR3 protein: CASGPQGGYGYTF
D gene: .; J gene: TRBJ1-4; V gene: TRBV5-8; clone size: .; CDR3 DNA: TGTGCCAGCAGCTTGCCTCAAAAACTGTTTTTT; CDR3 protein: CASSLPQKLFF
D gene: .; J gene: TRBJ1-2; V gene: TRBV7-2; clone size: .; CDR3 DNA: TGTGCCAGCAGCTTAGCGGCAGGGGATGGCTACACCTTC; CDR3 protein: CASSLAAGDGYTF
D gene: .; J gene: TRBJ2-3; V gene: TRBV5-1; clone size: .; CDR3 DNA: TGCGCCAGCAGCTTGGTAGTTGCAGCGGACCGCACAGATACGCAGTATTTT; CDR3 protein: CASSLVVAADRTDTQYF